The T cell receptor (beta chain) under discussion was sequenced for a study of cytomegalovirus exposure and HLA in healthy donors. General study results and limits: What was likely a sequencing artifact was a cluster of highly shared sequence variants.

Details on this clone: Its cognate antigen is unknown.

Trimming stripped 4 bases from V and 1 base from J, with 2 bases between. This CDR3 region has 12 residues. Germline V CDR1 and CDR2: SGHRS, YFSETQ. The study ran its PCR with 60 Vbeta and 13 Jbeta primers. Assay used: immunoSEQ multiplex PCR; TCRdb lists only in-frame clones, some missing. The listing records approximately 110,000 clones. The sequenced sample consisted of PBMCs. The V gene is TRBV5-1, the J gene TRBJ2-2; no clear D. This receptor was taken from a man in his forties or fifties in good health and CMV-seropositive. The CDR3: CASSLNTGELFF. The CDR3, as DNA: TGCGCCAGCAGCCTGAACACCGGGGAGCTGTTTTTT.